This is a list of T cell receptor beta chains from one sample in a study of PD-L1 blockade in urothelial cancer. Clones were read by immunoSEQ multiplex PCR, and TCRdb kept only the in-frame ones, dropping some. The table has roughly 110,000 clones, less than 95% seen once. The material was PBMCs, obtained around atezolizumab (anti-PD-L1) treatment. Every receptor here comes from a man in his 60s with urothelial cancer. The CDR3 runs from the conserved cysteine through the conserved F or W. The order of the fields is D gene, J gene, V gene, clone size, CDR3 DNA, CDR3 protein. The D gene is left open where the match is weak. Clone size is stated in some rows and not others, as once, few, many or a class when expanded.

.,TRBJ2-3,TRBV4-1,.,TGCGCCAGCAGCCAAGATGTAGGGGGAGGGAGCACAGATACGCAGTATTTT,CASSQDVGGGSTDTQYF
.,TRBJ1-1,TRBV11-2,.,TGTGCCAGCAGTCTGGGGGGGGCGGCGGTGGGCACTGAAGCTTTCTTT,CASSLGGAAVGTEAFF
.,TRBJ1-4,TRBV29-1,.,TGCAGCGGTGCAGTTAATGAAAAACTGTTTTTT,CSGAVNEKLFF
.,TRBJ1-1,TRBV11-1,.,TGTGCCAGCAGCTCCCAGATGAACACTGAAGCTTTCTTT,CASSSQMNTEAFF
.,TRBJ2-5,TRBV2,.,TGTGCCAGCAGTGATGGGCGGGGCCAAGAGACCCAGTACTTC,CASSDGRGQETQYF
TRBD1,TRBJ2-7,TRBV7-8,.,TGTGCCAGCAGCGCGGAAGGGGGCGCGGGTGTTAACGAGCAGTACTTC,CASSAEGGAGVNEQYF
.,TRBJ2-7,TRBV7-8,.,TGTGCCAGCAGCTTAACGAGGGTTTATTCCTACGAGCAGTACTTC,CASSLTRVYSYEQYF
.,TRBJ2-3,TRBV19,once,TGTGCCAGTAGGGCGCAACAGGGTTGGACAGATACGCAGTATTTT,CASRAQQGWTDTQYF
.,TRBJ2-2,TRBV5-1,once,TGCGCCAGCAGAGTAAGACAGGCCGATACCGGGGAGCTGTTTTTT,CASRVRQADTGELFF
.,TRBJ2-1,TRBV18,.,TGTGCCAGCTCACCATTGGGGCCCCCCTACAATGAGCAGTTCTTC,CASSPLGPPYNEQFF
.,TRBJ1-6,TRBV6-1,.,TGTGCCAGCAGTGATGGCCCCGCCGGTCTAGGTTCACCCCTCCACTTT,CASSDGPAGLGSPLHF
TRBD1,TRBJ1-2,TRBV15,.,TGTGCCACCAGCTCAGACAGGGTGGGCTATGGCTACACCTTC,CATSSDRVGYGYTF
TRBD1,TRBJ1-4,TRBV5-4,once,TGTGCCAGCAGCTTGGACGGACAGGGAGGTAATGAAAAACTGTTTTTT,CASSLDGQGGNEKLFF
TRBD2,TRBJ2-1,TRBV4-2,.,TGTGCCAGCAGCCAAGATCGGGAGCGGGGGGGGAATGAGCAGTTCTTC,CASSQDRERGGNEQFF
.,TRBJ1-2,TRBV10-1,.,TGCGCCGCGGTCTTCTATGGCTACACCTTC,CAAVFYGYTF
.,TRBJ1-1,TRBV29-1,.,TGCAGCGTTCTTGAACAGGTGAACACTGAAGCTTTCTTT,CSVLEQVNTEAFF
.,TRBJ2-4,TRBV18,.,TGTGCCAGCTCACCACGCCAGGGTAAAAGCATTCAGTACTTC,CASSPRQGKSIQYF
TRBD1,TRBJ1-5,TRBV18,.,TGTGCCAGCTCACCCGGACAGGACCATAGCAATCAGCCCCAGCATTTT,CASSPGQDHSNQPQHF
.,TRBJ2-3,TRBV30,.,TGTGCCTGGAGTGTCAATAGCACAGATACGCAGTATTTT,CAWSVNSTDTQYF
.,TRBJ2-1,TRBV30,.,TGTGCTCGGTTCGACTGGCCCTACAATGAGCAGTTCTTC,CARFDWPYNEQFF
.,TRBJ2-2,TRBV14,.,TGTGCCAGCAGCCAGGGCGTAACCGGGGAGCTGTTTTTT,CASSQGVTGELFF
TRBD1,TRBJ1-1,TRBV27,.,TGTGCCAGCAGCTCCCAGGGGGGCCGAGCTTTCTTT,CASSSQGGRAFF